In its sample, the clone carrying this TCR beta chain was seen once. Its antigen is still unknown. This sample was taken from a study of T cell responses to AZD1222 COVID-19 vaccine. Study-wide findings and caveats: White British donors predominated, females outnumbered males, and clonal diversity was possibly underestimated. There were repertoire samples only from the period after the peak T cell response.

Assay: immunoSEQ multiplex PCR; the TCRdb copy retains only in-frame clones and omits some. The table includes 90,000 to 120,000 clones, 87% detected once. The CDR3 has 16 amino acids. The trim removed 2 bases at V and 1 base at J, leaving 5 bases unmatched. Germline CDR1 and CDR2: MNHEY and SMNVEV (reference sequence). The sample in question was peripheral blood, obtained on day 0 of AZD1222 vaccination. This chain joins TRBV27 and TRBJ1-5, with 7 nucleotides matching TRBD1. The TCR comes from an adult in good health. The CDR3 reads CASSLTGVASNQPQHF. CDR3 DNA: TGTGCCAGCAGTTTAACAGGGGTGGCCAGCAATCAGCCCCAGCATTTT.